This TCR beta chain was found in a study of shared T cell receptors in the human thymus. The CDR3 runs to 14 residues. The germline CDR1 and CDR2 sequences are SNHLY and FYNNEI. Germline trimming cut 6 bases from V and 3 bases from J; bases unmatched to any gene: 2. Using immunoSEQ multiplex PCR, the repertoire was profiled, and TCRdb retains in-frame clones only, with some absent. Of approximately 660,000 clones listed, around 89% were seen once; the top ten hold 0.01%. This same sample was also part of a study on human thymus T cells. This second study says: Surgeons resected thymus tissue during corrective heart surgery.

The clonotype comes from a boy in the first two years of life with a congenital heart defect. Sequencing was performed on thymocytes. The chain employs TRBV2 and TRBJ1-3; TRBD1 matches 10 bases. Here the CDR3 reads CASRDRGLGNTIYF. The CDR3 bases are TGTGCCAGCAGAGACAGGGGGCTTGGAAACACCATATATTTT.